Below are 21 T cell receptor beta chains sequenced from a single sample in a study of cytomegalovirus exposure and HLA in healthy donors. Amplification used 60 Vbeta primers and 13 Jbeta primers. The protocol was immunoSEQ multiplex PCR, while the TCRdb copy is restricted to in-frame clones and leaves out a portion. The table has some 180,000 clones, around 80% seen once. Source material: PBMCs. The receptors originated from a woman aged 55-69 years in good health and CMV-seropositive.

The chain is built from TRBV7-8 and TRBJ2-1; weak D call: TRBD1 (5 bases). Trimming removed 4 bases from V and 2 bases from J, with 18 bases in between. This CDR3 has 17 residues. In germline, CDR1 is SGHVS, CDR2 FQNEAQ. CDR3 sequence (DNA): TGTGCCAGCAGCTACAGGACCCGGGTCCTTACCTACAATGAGCAGTTCTTC. Amino acid sequence: CASSYRTRVLTYNEQFF.

CDR3 sequence reads: CASSRGTGGGQPQHF. DNA for the CDR3: TGTGCCAGCAGTCGCGGGACAGGGGGCGGACAGCCCCAGCATTTT. The chain employs TRBV28 and TRBJ1-5; 12 bases fit TRBD1. Germline V gene lookup returns CDR1 MDHEN and CDR2 SYDVKM. The trim removed 5 bases at V and 7 bases at J, leaving 6 bases unmatched. This CDR3 is 15 amino acids long.

The chain employs TRBV27 and TRBJ2-1; 7 bases agree with TRBD2. Unmatched junction bases numbered 11, after V lost 6 bases and J lost 0 bases. This CDR3 is 17 amino acids long. Germline CDR1 is MNHEY and CDR2 is SMNVEV (reference sequence). CDR3 nucleotides: TGTGCCAGCAGCCCCGCGGGTCGCGGGGGCTCCTACAATGAGCAGTTCTTC. This sequence encodes CASSPAGRGGSYNEQFF.

This rearrangement joins TRBV28 to TRBJ2-7; D ambiguous. Germline V lookup: CDR1 MDHEN, CDR2 SYDVKM. The length of the CDR3 is 18 residues. V lost 1 base and J 6 bases, leaving 25 bases between the germline ends. This chain's CDR3 is CASSLSPNAAAFKSEQYF. The CDR3 DNA reads as TGTGCCAGCAGTTTATCCCCTAACGCGGCAGCCTTCAAGTCCGAGCAGTACTTC. The full variable domain, its missing parts supplied by reference TRBV28 and TRBJ2-7, is DVKVTQSSRYLVKRTGEKVFLECVQDMDHENMFWYRQDPGLGLRLIYFSYDVKMKEKGDIPEGYSVSREKKERFSLILESASTNQTSMYLCASSLSPNAAAFKSEQYFGPGTRLTVT.

The rearrangement uses TRBV30 and TRBJ1-5; D might be TRBD1 (6 bases). Trimming shortened V by 1 base and J by 2 bases, and 12 bases separated the two germline ends. CDR1 and CDR2 (germline): GTSNPN, SVGIG (reference sequence). The CDR3 extends over 15 amino acids. CDR3 loop: CAWSDQTGRNQPQHF. In DNA form, the CDR3 reads TGTGCCTGGAGTGACCAGACAGGTCGCAATCAGCCCCAGCATTTT. Supplemented by reference TRBV30 and TRBJ1-5, the full variable domain reads SQTIHQWPATLVQPVGSPLSLECTVEGTSNPNLYWYRQAAGRGLQLLFYSVGIGQISSEVPQNLSASRPQDRQFILSSKKLLLSDSGFYLCAWSDQTGRNQPQHFGDGTRLSIL.

The chain joins TRBV18 to TRBJ1-5; 9 bases map to TRBD1. The V segment lost 3 bases and the J segment 2 bases; nucleotides outside the gene matches: 8. Germline-derived CDR1 and CDR2 are KGHSH and LQKENI. This CDR3 region has 17 residues. Here the CDR3 DNA reads TGTGCCAGCTCACCCCCACAGGGGGCTGGGGGCAATCAGCCCCAGCATTTT. Its protein product is CASSPPQGAGGNQPQHF.

This clone was seen a single time. The chain is built from TRBV5-1 and TRBJ2-1; 9 nucleotides match TRBD2. From germline, CDR1 is SGHRS and CDR2 YFSETQ. Unmatched junction bases numbered 10, after V lost 3 bases and J lost 3 bases. The CDR3 is 17 amino acids. The DNA of the CDR3 is TGCGCCAGCAGCTCGGGACTAGCCATAAAATACTACAATGAGCAGTTCTTC. It translates to CASSSGLAIKYYNEQFF.

This rearrangement joins TRBV5-1 to TRBJ2-2, with 11 bases that match TRBD2. CDR1 is SGHRS and CDR2 is YFSETQ in the germline V gene. The CDR3 is 16 residues long. J gave up 2 bases and V 2 bases, and 2 bases lay outside the gene matches. The CDR3 nucleotides are TGCGCCAGCAGCTTACTAGCGGGAGCCAACACCGGGGAGCTGTTTTTT. Amino acids: CASSLLAGANTGELFF.

This clone has only one observation. The J gene is TRBJ1-1, the V gene TRBV7-3; 7 bases fit TRBD1. This CDR3 region has 13 residues. Germline-derived CDR1 and CDR2 are SGHTA and FQGTGA. Losses at the gene ends were 5 bases for V and 6 bases for J; bases not matched to a gene: 6. The CDR3 spells CASSPDRVSEAFF. CDR3 DNA sequence: TGTGCCAGCAGCCCCGACAGGGTTTCTGAAGCTTTCTTT.

The rearrangement joins TRBV27 to TRBJ2-7, with TRBD1 matching over 7 bases. CDR1 is MNHEY and CDR2 is SMNVEV in the germline V gene (reference sequence). J gave up 6 bases and V 3 bases, and 14 bases lay outside the gene matches. The CDR3 runs to 16 residues. The CDR3 bases are TGTGCCAGCAGTTTGTTGGCGTTGACAGGGCGTGCCGAGCAGTACTTC. It codes for CASSLLALTGRAEQYF.

The chain employs TRBV7-9 and TRBJ1-6; perhaps TRBD1 as D (5 bases). This CDR3 contains 14 residues. The V gene's germline CDR1 is SEHNR and CDR2 FQNEAQ (reference sequence). With 7 bases removed from V and 9 bases from J, the gap between germline ends came to 16 bases. The CDR3 reads CASTSGLSGSPLHF. For the CDR3, the DNA is TGTGCCAGCACCTCGGGACTCAGCGGTTCACCCCTCCACTTT.

The genes are TRBV6-5 and TRBJ1-2; D ambiguous. Germline loops: CDR1 MNHEY, CDR2 SVGAGI. The CDR3 is made up of 15 amino acids. V was clipped by 2 bases and J by 0 bases, with 10 bases between them. The CDR3 loop reads CASSYATASNYGYTF. CDR3 nucleotide sequence: TGTGCCAGCAGTTACGCCACAGCTTCTAACTATGGCTACACCTTC.

The chain employs TRBV15 and TRBJ1-2; 10 nucleotides align to TRBD1. The CDR3 has 15 residues. Trimming at V came to 2 bases and at J to 6 bases, leaving 6 bases not matched to a gene. CDR1 is LNHNV, CDR2 YYDKDF, per germline (reference sequence). Here the CDR3 DNA reads TGTGCCACCAGCAGACGAGAGACAGGGGGCCATGGCTACACCTTC. It translates to CATSRRETGGHGYTF.

This chain connects TRBV28 to TRBJ2-3; tentatively, D is TRBD2 (6 bases). The CDR3 contains 14 residues. The V and J ends lost 3 bases and 5 bases respectively, with 12 bases between them. The germline V gene encodes CDR1 MDHEN and CDR2 SYDVKM. Here the CDR3 reads CASSLAGLVDTQYF. CDR3 DNA sequence: TGTGCCAGCAGTTTGGCGGGACTGGTAGATACGCAGTATTTT.

The V gene is TRBV30, the J gene TRBJ2-7; D might be TRBD2 (5 bases). V lost 2 bases and J 5 bases, leaving 10 bases between the germline ends. Germline V gene data show CDR1 as GTSNPN and CDR2 as SVGIG (reference sequence). The CDR3 loop spans 12 amino acids. The CDR3 DNA reads TGTGCCTGGAGTCCGGGAATCGACGAGCAGTACTTC. Amino acid sequence: CAWSPGIDEQYF.

The chain combines TRBV27 with TRBJ2-5; D remains ambiguous. Trimming took 5 bases from V and 3 from J, leaving 4 bases between them. Germline V gives CDR1 MNHEY, CDR2 SMNVEV (reference sequence). The CDR3 length is 11 residues. The CDR3, as DNA: TGTGCCAGCAGTCACAAAGAGACCCAGTACTTC. Translated, it gives CASSHKETQYF.

The chain recombines TRBV7-2 with TRBJ2-6, with D perhaps TRBD1 (6 bases). Germline V gives CDR1 SGHTA, CDR2 FQGNSA. The CDR3 contains 18 residues. The V and J ends lost 4 bases and 0 bases respectively, with 16 bases between them. CDR3 DNA sequence: TGTGCCAGCAGCTCAAATTTTCAGGGGATCTCTGGGGCCAACGTCCTGACTTTC. Protein product: CASSSNFQGISGANVLTF. Drawing the rest from reference TRBV7-2 and TRBJ2-6, the complete variable domain is GAGVSQSPSNKVTEKGKDVELRCDPISGHTALYWYRQSLGQGLEFLIYFQGNSAPDKSGLPSDRFSAERTGGSVSTLTIQRTQQEDSAVYLCASSSNFQGISGANVLTFGAGSRLTVL.

This chain uses TRBV28 with TRBJ1-4; possibly TRBD1 for D (5 bases). Germline-derived CDR1 and CDR2 are MDHEN and SYDVKM. The CDR3 totals 14 residues. V shed 4 bases and J shed 5 bases, with 11 bases lying between them. This CDR3 is CASSYPQGNEKLFF. CDR3 bases: TGTGCCAGCAGTTACCCCCAGGGAAATGAAAAACTGTTTTTT.

The chain couples TRBV2 to TRBJ1-5, with 9 nucleotides matching TRBD1. The germline CDR1 and CDR2 sequences are SNHLY and FYNNEI. CDR3 size: 14 residues. The V and J ends lost 6 bases and 3 bases, in that order; junction bases with no gene match: 3. CDR3: CASRQGANNQPQHF. The CDR3 DNA reads TGTGCCAGCAGACAGGGGGCGAACAATCAGCCCCAGCATTTT.

This clone appeared a few times. This chain connects TRBV2 to TRBJ2-4; no firm D call. CDR1 and CDR2 (germline): SNHLY, FYNNEI. CDR3 length equals 16 residues. V lost 5 bases and J lost 0, with 14 bases in between. The DNA of the CDR3 is TGTGCCAGCAGTTCCGACGGAAGACTAGCCAAAAACATTCAGTACTTC. It translates to CASSSDGRLAKNIQYF. The full variable domain, in which reference TRBV2 and TRBJ2-4 provide the parts outside the CDR3, is EPEVTQTPSHQVTQMGQEVILRCVPISNHLYFYWYRQILGQKVEFLVSFYNNEISEKSEIFDDQFSVERPDGSNFTLKIRSTKLEDSAMYFCASSSDGRLAKNIQYFGAGTRLSVL.

V is TRBV9 and J is TRBJ1-2; a possible D gene is TRBD1 (6 bases). Germline lookup yields CDR1 SGDLS and CDR2 YYNGEE. V gave up 4 bases and J gave up 8 bases, with 21 bases separating them. The CDR3 consists of 15 residues. The CDR3 spells CASSKSAGEVEGYTF. DNA of the CDR3: TGTGCCAGCAGCAAATCTGCAGGGGAAGTAGAGGGCTACACCTTC.